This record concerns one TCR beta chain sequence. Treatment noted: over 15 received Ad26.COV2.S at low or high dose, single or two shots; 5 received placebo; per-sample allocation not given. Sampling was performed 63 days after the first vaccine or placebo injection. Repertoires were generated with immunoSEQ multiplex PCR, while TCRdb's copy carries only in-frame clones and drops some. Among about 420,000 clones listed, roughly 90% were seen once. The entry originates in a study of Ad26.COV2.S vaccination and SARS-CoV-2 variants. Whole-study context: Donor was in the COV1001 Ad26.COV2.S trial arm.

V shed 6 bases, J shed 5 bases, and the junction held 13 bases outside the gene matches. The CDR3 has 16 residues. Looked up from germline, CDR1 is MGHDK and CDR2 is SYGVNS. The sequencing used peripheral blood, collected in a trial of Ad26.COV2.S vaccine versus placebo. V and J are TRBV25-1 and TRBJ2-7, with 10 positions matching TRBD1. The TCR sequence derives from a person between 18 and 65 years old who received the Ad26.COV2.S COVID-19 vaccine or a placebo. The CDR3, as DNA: TGTGCCAGCAGCCCTTCCCCGGGACAGGGGATGCACGAGCAGTACTTC. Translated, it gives CASSPSPGQGMHEQYF.